Each of the 7 T cell receptor beta chains below was sequenced from the same sample in a study of T cells expressing NK-cell markers. TCRdb re-called the 5' RACE reads and gives one entry per CDR3 protein, without DNA. The sample features hundreds of thousands of distinct CDR3 sequences, with approximately 3.6% in its top ten. The sequenced material came from blood T cells: a sorted CD56 or NKG2C T cell subset, CD4+ or CD8+ T cells, or bulk PBMC T cells (not recorded which). Source of these receptors: a man aged 18 to 29 in good health.

The rearrangement joins TRBV7-3 to TRBJ2-1; as DNA is missing, the TRBD2 call by TCRdb cannot be tested. This CDR3 is 16 amino acids long. CDR1 is SGHTA and CDR2 is FQGTGA in the germline V gene. CDR3 protein: CASSLRAGMSYNEQFF.

The gene calls are TRBV10-3 and TRBJ1-1; TCRdb selects TRBD1, and the lack of DNA leaves this call unchecked. CDR1 and CDR2 (germline): ENHRY, SYGVKD. The CDR3 sequence is 15 residues long. CDR3 region: CATASTGQTNTEAFF.

This rearrangement joins TRBV15 to TRBJ2-1; TCRdb picks TRBD2, but there is no DNA to check that call. Per germline, CDR1 LNHNV and CDR2 YYDKDF (reference sequence). There are 15 residues in the CDR3. CDR3 protein: CATSANRGRGHEQFF.

The chain has TRBV7-9 and TRBJ2-1; checking the TCRdb D call of TRBD2 is not possible without DNA. The CDR3 totals 15 residues. CDR1 and CDR2 (germline): SEHNR, FQNEAQ (reference sequence). The CDR3 region is CASSSPGLPYNEQFF.

The chain combines TRBV20-1 with TRBJ1-6. Germline values: CDR1 DFQATT, CDR2 SNEGSKA (reference sequence). CDR3 length: 15 amino acids. CDR3 protein: CSAQNMSSYNSPLHF.

The chain recombines TRBV12-3 or TRBV12-4 with TRBJ1-2; TCRdb returns TRBD1, unconfirmable since there is no DNA. This CDR3 spans 13 amino acids. The CDR3 sequence: CASSAKGAGGYTF.

The rearrangement links TRBV6-5 to TRBJ2-3; TCRdb names TRBD2, which stays unverified in the absence of DNA. The CDR3 contains 17 residues. Germline V gene data show CDR1 as MNHEY and CDR2 as SVGAGI. The CDR3 loop reads CASRITWSGISTDTQYF.